A single sample gave rise to the 2 T cell receptor beta chains below, sequenced in a study of T cell repertoires in ileal Crohn's disease. Data came from immunoSEQ multiplex PCR; TCRdb stores just in-frame clones and leaves some out. Of approximately 10,000 clones listed, 72% were seen once; the top ten hold less than 10%. Regarding time point: neoterminal ileum biopsy at postoperative endoscopy, about 6 months after surgery. The sequenced sample consisted of ileal tissue. Receptors originate from an adult with Crohn's disease.

The CDR3 nucleotides read TGCGCCAGCAGCTTGGGACACCTCTACGAGCAGTACTTC. It translates to CASSLGHLYEQYF. The chain uses TRBV5-1 and TRBJ2-7; D is ambiguous. Trimming removed 0 bases at V and 3 bases at J, with 7 bases between. The CDR3 runs 13 residues. Germline V gives CDR1 SGHRS, CDR2 YFSETQ. Full variable domain (remainder filled in from reference TRBV5-1 and TRBJ2-7): KAGVTQTPRYLIKTRGQQVTLSCSPISGHRSVSWYQQTPGQGLQFLFEYFSETQRNKGNFPGRFSGRQFSNSRSEMNVSTLELGDSALYLCASSLGHLYEQYFGPGTRLTVT.

The chain uses TRBV28 and TRBJ1-1; D not resolved. Germline loops: CDR1 MDHEN, CDR2 SYDVKM. Trimming stripped 7 bases from V and 1 base from J, with 19 bases between. The CDR3 contains 16 residues. The CDR3 protein is CASTTFMGGWNTEAFF. The CDR3 DNA follows: TGTGCCAGCACCACATTTATGGGAGGGTGGAACACTGAAGCTTTCTTT.